The 24 T cell receptor beta chains listed next were all sequenced from one sample in a study of T-cell memory formation after mild COVID-19 (dated by TCRdb to the early 2020s). Libraries were made using 5' RACE. Reads for this sample came from an Illumina NovaSeq 6000. TCRdb redid the processing of the public reads, applying fastp at Q25 and MiXCR, and retained in-frame beta chains. Entries that share a CDR3 protein sequence are merged under the most common genes and DNA. In all, the sample holds 65,000 to 100,000 distinct CDR3 sequences, and roughly 13% of those were seen once. The leading ten clones occupy around two fifths of the sample. Material: PBMCs or a T cell subset sorted from them (not recorded which). The source of these receptors is a man younger than 35 who had mild COVID-19 (a few samples of this study predate the infection). The sample titles of this study are shuffled in the database, so cell type and time point are left out; the donor was told from shared clones.

This clonotype occurred a few times. This sequence joins TRBV10-3 and TRBJ2-1; the match to TRBD2 covers 12 bases. The V gene end was trimmed by 0 bases and the J gene end by 5 bases; junction bases not matched to a gene: 8. The CDR3 is made up of 18 amino acids. CDR1 and CDR2 from the germline V gene are ENHRY and SYGVKD. This CDR3 reads CAISESSPTSGGNNEQFF. The CDR3 nucleotides read TGTGCCATCAGTGAGTCGAGTCCAACTAGCGGGGGGAACAATGAGCAGTTCTTC.

This clonotype was picked up a small number of times. The rearrangement uses TRBV6-6 and TRBJ1-1; D unresolved. This CDR3 region has 12 residues. The V and J ends lost 5 bases and 0 bases respectively, with 4 bases between them. Germline CDR1 MNHNY, CDR2 SVGAGI (reference sequence). The CDR3 protein is CASSGVNTEAFF. As DNA, the CDR3 is TGTGCCAGCAGTGGAGTGAACACTGAAGCTTTCTTT.

The J gene is TRBJ2-3, the V gene TRBV9, with D possibly being TRBD2 (5 bases). V shed 3 bases and J shed 8 bases, with 19 bases lying between them. Germline-derived CDR1 and CDR2 are SGDLS and YYNGEE. There are 15 residues in the CDR3. CDR3 DNA sequence: TGTGCCAGCAGCGAAGAGGGCTTCGGGTTCGGTACGCAGTATTTT. It translates to CASSEEGFGFGTQYF.

This chain uses TRBV12-2 with TRBJ2-7; TRBD2 was called by the table and not checked on the DNA. TRBV12-2 constitutes a pseudogene. The CDR3 has 17 amino acids. The CDR3 sequence is CASRLVLAGGPSYEQYV. The CDR3 DNA reads as TGTGCAAGTCGCTTAGTCCTAGCGGGGGGGCCTTCCTACGAGCAGTACGTC.

This clonotype has just a few counts. The rearrangement uses TRBV11-2 and TRBJ2-5; D unresolved. The V end lost 7 bases, the J end lost 4 bases, and 13 bases lay between the germline ends. Germline values: CDR1 SGHAT, CDR2 FQNNGV. This CDR3 region has 13 residues. The DNA of the CDR3 is TGTGCCAGCACCGGAGTTTTCCGAGAGACCCAGTACTTC. It is translated as CASTGVFRETQYF.

This clonotype has a handful of counts. This sequence joins TRBV12-3 or TRBV12-4 and TRBJ2-1; D is ambiguous. Trimming removed 1 base from V and 6 bases from J, with 16 bases in between. This CDR3 region has 16 residues. The CDR3 is CASSLDLAGSGNEQFF. For the CDR3, the DNA is TGTGCCAGCAGTTTAGACCTTGCAGGATCTGGCAATGAGCAGTTCTTC.

The chain employs TRBV27 and TRBJ2-7; no definite D call. The CDR3 extends over 13 amino acids. CDR1 is MNHEY and CDR2 is SMNVEV in the germline V gene (reference sequence). V lost 2 bases, J lost 1 base, and 6 bases lay in between. The CDR3 reads CASSLGRSYEQYF. CDR3 nucleotides: TGTGCCAGCAGTTTAGGCAGATCCTACGAGCAGTACTTC.

This clonotype was observed a few times. The chain links TRBV7-9 to TRBJ2-3, with 13 bases aligning to TRBD2. V shed 5 bases, J shed 3 bases, and the junction held 8 bases outside the gene matches. CDR1 and CDR2 (germline): SEHNR, FQNEAQ (reference sequence). This CDR3 spans 17 amino acids. CDR3 loop: CASSLGTSGVLTDTQYF. In DNA, the CDR3 is TGTGCCAGCAGCCTAGGGACTAGCGGGGTATTAACAGATACGCAGTATTTT.

This clonotype has ten or more counts. The chain recombines TRBV11-2 with TRBJ2-3, with a possible D match to TRBD2 (5 bases). This CDR3 spans 15 amino acids. The V end lost 1 base, the J end lost 2 bases, and 10 bases lay between the germline ends. Germline-derived CDR1 and CDR2 are SGHAT and FQNNGV. In DNA form, the CDR3 reads TGTGCCAGCAGCTTAGGAGGAGGATTCACAGATACGCAGTATTTT. It specifies CASSLGGGFTDTQYF.

The rearrangement uses TRBV7-9 and TRBJ1-1, with D unresolved. This CDR3 contains 12 residues. Trimming pared 1 base from V and 7 bases from J, leaving 7 bases between. Germline lookup yields CDR1 SEHNR and CDR2 FQNEAQ (reference sequence). The DNA of the CDR3 is TGTGCCAGCAGCTTAGACAGACTTGAAGCTTTCTTT. It encodes CASSLDRLEAFF. Filled out from reference TRBV7-9 and TRBJ1-1, the complete variable domain reads DTGVSQNPRHKITKRGQNVTFRCDPISEHNRLYWYRQTLGQGPEFLTYFQNEAQLEKSRLLSDRFSAERPKGSFSTLEIQRTEQGDSAMYLCASSLDRLEAFFGQGTRLTVV.

This clonotype has just a few counts. This chain links TRBV5-1 with TRBJ2-7; D gene ambiguous. The germline V gene has CDR1 SGHRS and CDR2 YFSETQ. The CDR3 sequence is 14 residues long. Trimming pared 0 bases from V and 5 bases from J, leaving 12 bases between. CDR3 region: CASSLEKISDEQYV. For the CDR3, the DNA is TGCGCCAGCAGCTTGGAGAAGATCTCGGACGAGCAGTACGTC.

This chain links TRBV25-1 with TRBJ2-5, with TRBD2 identical over 7 bases. This CDR3 has 18 residues. The V gene's germline CDR1 is MGHDK and CDR2 SYGVNS. The V gene end was trimmed by 6 bases and the J gene end by 1 base; junction bases not matched to a gene: 17. The CDR3 loop is CASRARSTSATSQETQYF. In nucleotides, the CDR3 is TGTGCCAGCAGAGCTCGGTCAACTAGCGCAACTTCCCAAGAGACCCAGTACTTC.

In this sample, this clonotype turned up a few times. The genes are TRBV20-1 and TRBJ1-1; tentative D call: TRBD1 (6 bases). V gave up 7 bases and J gave up 0 bases, with 9 bases separating them. This CDR3 has 12 amino acids. In germline, CDR1 is DFQATT, CDR2 SNEGSKA (reference sequence). CDR3 in DNA: TGCAGTGTTAGGGACATGAACACTGAAGCTTTCTTT. Protein product: CSVRDMNTEAFF.

The V and J genes are TRBV9 and TRBJ2-3, with D maybe TRBD2 (6 bases). CDR1 SGDLS and CDR2 YYNGEE come from the germline V gene. V lost 0 bases, J lost 4 bases, and 6 bases lay in between. This CDR3 has 13 amino acids. The DNA for the CDR3 is TGTGCCAGCAGCGTAGGGGAGGCAGATACGCAGTATTTT. Its translation: CASSVGEADTQYF.

This clonotype was observed a handful of times. This chain links TRBV28 with TRBJ1-1; possible D gene TRBD1, 5 bases. The V gene lost 3 bases and the J gene lost 5 bases, with 19 bases spanning the gap. The CDR3 loop spans 16 amino acids. Germline loops: CDR1 MDHEN, CDR2 SYDVKM. The CDR3, as DNA: TGTGCCAGCAGTTTCGCAGTTGGGAGGGGCGAGACTGAAGCTTTCTTT. Translating gives CASSFAVGRGETEAFF.

V gene TRBV5-1 combines with J gene TRBJ1-2, with D perhaps TRBD1 (6 bases). Trimming pared 5 bases from V and 7 bases from J, leaving 18 bases between. The V gene's germline CDR1 is SGHRS and CDR2 YFSETQ. This CDR3 contains 14 residues. The chain's CDR3 is CASRPSQGRFGYTF. The CDR3 bases are TGCGCCAGCAGACCCTCACAGGGTCGTTTTGGCTACACCTTC.

The V and J genes are TRBV7-2 and TRBJ2-1, with 10 bases identical to TRBD1. The CDR3 contains 15 residues. V shed 1 base, J shed 7 bases, and the junction held 4 bases outside the gene matches. Germline lookup yields CDR1 SGHTA and CDR2 FQGNSA. The CDR3 reads CASSLEWTGGNEQFF. The CDR3, as DNA: TGTGCCAGCAGCTTAGAGTGGACAGGGGGGAATGAGCAGTTCTTC.

The J gene is TRBJ1-3, the V gene TRBV15; TRBD1 is a possible D gene (5 bases). V lost 0 bases to trimming and J lost 1 base, with 10 bases between them. Germline-derived CDR1 and CDR2 are LNHNV and YYDKDF (reference sequence). This CDR3 is built from 16 residues. The CDR3 DNA reads TGTGCCACCAGCAGAGATCGGGGGGATTCTGGAAACACCATATATTTT. Encoded protein: CATSRDRGDSGNTIYF.

This CDR3 is CASSSRTGPGEKLFF. The CDR3 nucleotides read TGTGCCAGCAGCTCCCGGACGGGTCCTGGGGAAAAACTGTTTTTT. The rearrangement joins TRBV7-9 to TRBJ1-4; D is unclear. Trimming took 4 bases from V and 8 from J, leaving 17 bases between them. Germline V gene sequence: CDR1 SEHNR, CDR2 FQNEAQ (reference sequence). This CDR3 is 15 amino acids long.

In its sample, this clonotype was seen a few times. The genes are TRBV7-9 and TRBJ1-5; D is undetermined. Germline lookup yields CDR1 SEHNR and CDR2 FQNEAQ (reference sequence). The V end lost 6 bases, the J end lost 5 bases, and 11 bases lay between the germline ends. The CDR3 loop spans 13 amino acids. CDR3 DNA sequence: TGTGCCAGCAGAAAGACTTCAGATCAGCCCCAGCATTTT. Amino acids: CASRKTSDQPQHF. Drawing the rest from reference TRBV7-9 and TRBJ1-5, the complete variable domain is DTGVSQNPRHKITKRGQNVTFRCDPISEHNRLYWYRQTLGQGPEFLTYFQNEAQLEKSRLLSDRFSAERPKGSFSTLEIQRTEQGDSAMYLCASRKTSDQPQHFGDGTRLSIL.

This chain joins TRBV5-1 and TRBJ2-7, with D perhaps matching TRBD2 (6 bases). Germline lookup yields CDR1 SGHRS and CDR2 YFSETQ. Deletions cut 0 bases from V and 4 bases from J, with 14 bases between. The CDR3 length is 15 residues. The CDR3 protein is CASSLVGRGGYEQYF. The DNA of the CDR3 is TGCGCCAGCAGCTTGGTAGGGCGGGGCGGTTACGAGCAGTACTTC.

This clonotype has ten or more counts. The rearrangement uses TRBV25-1 and TRBJ2-2, with D hard to call. Germline CDR1 reads MGHDK; CDR2 reads SYGVNS. The germline V and J ends were trimmed by 1 base and 0 bases, with 9 bases remaining between them. The CDR3 sequence is 16 residues long. The CDR3 DNA sequence: TGTGCCAGCAGTGAATCTCTCTTGACGAACACCGGGGAGCTGTTTTTT. This codes for CASSESLLTNTGELFF. The complete variable domain, with remaining parts taken from reference TRBV25-1 and TRBJ2-2, reads EADIYQTPRYLVIGTGKKITLECSQTMGHDKMYWYQQDPGMELHLIHYSYGVNSTEKGDLSSESTVSRIRTEHFPLTLESARPSHTSQYLCASSESLLTNTGELFFGEGSRLTVL.

V is TRBV6-4 and J is TRBJ2-3; D remains ambiguous. The V end lost 2 bases, the J end lost 6 bases, and 9 bases lay between the germline ends. The CDR3 is 13 amino acids. Germline loops: CDR1 MRHNA, CDR2 SNTAGT. The CDR3 nucleotides are TGTGCCAGCAGTGACCTCAATTCGGATACGCAGTATTTT. It is translated as CASSDLNSDTQYF.

The chain couples TRBV9 to TRBJ2-3; 13 nucleotides align to TRBD2. This CDR3 has 16 residues. Looked up from germline, CDR1 is SGDLS and CDR2 is YYNGEE. Trimming removed 4 bases from V and 1 base from J; junction bases left unmatched: 3. DNA of the CDR3: TGTGCCAGCAGCACCGGGACTAGCGGGGGCACAGATACGCAGTATTTT. It specifies CASSTGTSGGTDTQYF.